A single sample is the source of the 22 T cell receptor beta chains below, sequenced in a study of control samples from healthy donors and cancer patients. Here immunoSEQ multiplex PCR was the method, and the copy in TCRdb shows in-frame clones only, minus some. The table shows 150,000 to 200,000 clones, with roughly 90% occurring only once. What was sequenced was blood. Receptors originate from a man aged 25 to 40 in good health.

This chain joins TRBV24-1 and TRBJ2-7; 9 positions match TRBD1. CDR1 is KGHDR, CDR2 SFDVKD, per germline. The CDR3 is made up of 14 amino acids. V shed 6 bases and J 4 bases; nucleotides not matched to a gene: 6. The CDR3 is CATSPGQGSYEQYF. In DNA, the CDR3 is TGTGCCACCAGTCCGGGACAGGGAAGTTACGAGCAGTACTTC.

The gene calls are TRBV19 and TRBJ2-1; D is unclear. The V and J ends lost 9 bases and 0 bases respectively, with 12 bases between them. Looked up from germline, CDR1 is LNHDA and CDR2 is SQIVND (reference sequence). The CDR3 covers 14 residues. DNA of the CDR3: TGTGCCAGCTGCTTTGGTAGCTCCTACAATGAGCAGTTCTTC. Its protein product is CASCFGSSYNEQFF.

J is TRBJ1-2 and V is TRBV7-9; D remains ambiguous. The CDR3 is 14 residues long. Germline lookup yields CDR1 SEHNR and CDR2 FQNEAQ (reference sequence). V was clipped by 3 bases and J by 5 bases, with 13 bases between them. The CDR3 loop is CASSLSGAAYGYTF. The CDR3 DNA is TGTGCCAGCAGCTTGAGCGGTGCCGCTTATGGCTACACCTTC. The variable domain in full, completed from reference TRBV7-9 and TRBJ1-2, reads DTGVSQNPRHKITKRGQNVTFRCDPISEHNRLYWYRQTLGQGPEFLTYFQNEAQLEKSRLLSDRFSAERPKGSFSTLEIQRTEQGDSAMYLCASSLSGAAYGYTFGSGTRLTVV.

The rearrangement uses TRBV19 and TRBJ1-5, with 9 nucleotides matching TRBD1. Germline V gives CDR1 LNHDA, CDR2 SQIVND (reference sequence). The trim removed 2 bases at V and 6 bases at J, leaving 5 bases unmatched. The CDR3 spans 15 residues. The CDR3: CASSIPGQGGQPQHF. The CDR3 coding sequence is TGTGCCAGTAGTATACCGGGACAGGGTGGTCAGCCCCAGCATTTT.

This clone turned up a few times. The V and J genes are TRBV2 and TRBJ1-5; TRBD1 agrees at 9 bases. This CDR3 comprises 16 residues. The J segment lost 4 bases and the V segment lost 8 bases, leaving 12 bases of the junction unmatched. The germline V gene encodes CDR1 SNHLY and CDR2 FYNNEI. CDR3 sequence (DNA): TGTGCCAGCTCTGGGAGGGGACAGGGACGTAATCAGCCCCAGCATTTT. This gives the protein CASSGRGQGRNQPQHF.

A single count supports this clone. This sequence joins TRBV5-1 and TRBJ2-2; tentative D call: TRBD2 (5 bases). V lost 0 bases and J lost 6, with 12 bases in between. Germline assignment: CDR1 SGHRS and CDR2 YFSETQ. There are 15 residues in the CDR3. The CDR3 reads CASSLVPQEAGELFF. CDR3 nucleotides: TGCGCCAGCAGCTTGGTCCCCCAGGAGGCCGGGGAGCTGTTTTTT.

The CDR3 reads CASSYSGHTSGGYTF. The CDR3 nucleotides are TGTGCCAGCAGTTACTCGGGACACACCAGTGGTGGCTACACCTTC. The chain carries TRBV6-5 and TRBJ1-2, with D perhaps TRBD1 (6 bases). The V gene's germline CDR1 is MNHEY and CDR2 SVGAGI. Trimming cost V 0 bases and J 7 bases, with 15 bases left between them. The CDR3 spans 15 residues.

This chain links TRBV6-8 with TRBJ2-5; D is tentatively TRBD1 or TRBD2 (5 bases each). The V gene lost 4 bases and the J gene lost 5 bases, with 14 bases spanning the gap. Germline V gives CDR1 MNHGY, CDR2 SAAAGT. CDR3 length equals 14 residues. CDR3 DNA sequence: TGTGCCAGCAGTTGGACCGTAGAGGGGGAGACCCAGTACTTC. Its protein is CASSWTVEGETQYF.

CDR3 loop: CASTTGWGSDTQYF. Written as DNA, the CDR3 is TGTGCCAGCACAACAGGGTGGGGCTCAGATACGCAGTATTTT. The V gene is TRBV28, the J gene TRBJ2-3, with TRBD1 as a possible D gene (6 bases). The CDR3 spans 14 residues. With 7 bases removed from V and 4 bases from J, the gap between germline ends came to 15 bases. CDR1 is MDHEN and CDR2 is SYDVKM in the germline V gene.

The CDR3 coding sequence is TGTGCCAGCAGTTTATTGGGGGGCGTTACCAATAGCAATCAGCCCCAGCATTTT. Its protein is CASSLLGGVTNSNQPQHF. The gene calls are TRBV27 and TRBJ1-5; possibly TRBD1 for D (6 bases). CDR1 is MNHEY and CDR2 is SMNVEV in the germline V gene (reference sequence). V was trimmed by 1 base and J by 0 bases, leaving 16 bases between them. The CDR3 is 18 amino acids.

The chain links TRBV10-3 to TRBJ2-1; the D is unclear. Germline assignment: CDR1 ENHRY and CDR2 SYGVKD. Trimming left V 6 bases short and J 7 bases short, with 10 bases between. This CDR3 is built from 12 residues. Written as DNA, the CDR3 is TGTGCCATCAGCTCCGGCAAGAATGAGCAGTTCTTC. Its protein is CAISSGKNEQFF.

This clone was recorded only once. V gene TRBV7-9 combines with J gene TRBJ2-7; no reliable D call. CDR1 SEHNR and CDR2 FQNEAQ come from the germline V gene (reference sequence). The CDR3 has 11 residues. Deletions cut 1 base from V and 10 bases from J, with 8 bases between. CDR3 DNA sequence: TGTGCCAGCAGCTTAGGATGGCGCCAGTACTTC. Amino acid sequence: CASSLGWRQYF.

The chain has TRBV18 and TRBJ1-6; perhaps TRBD1 as D (5 bases). This CDR3 spans 16 amino acids. With 3 bases removed from V and 7 bases from J, the gap between germline ends came to 16 bases. Germline V CDR1 and CDR2: KGHSH, LQKENI. CDR3 amino acids: CASSPRDPRENSPLHF. CDR3 bases: TGTGCCAGCTCACCCCGGGACCCCAGGGAGAATTCACCCCTCCACTTT.

This rearrangement joins TRBV19 to TRBJ1-2; tentative D call: TRBD1 (5 bases). The CDR3 consists of 14 residues. Germline CDR1 reads LNHDA; CDR2 reads SQIVND (reference sequence). Trimming took 4 bases from V and 3 from J, leaving 12 bases between them. As DNA, the CDR3 is TGTGCCAGTAGTACCGCCGGGGCCGACTATGGCTACACCTTC. Translation: CASSTAGADYGYTF.

The chain joins TRBV7-2 to TRBJ1-1, with D perhaps TRBD1 (6 bases). There are 14 residues in the CDR3. Trimming pared 1 base from V and 5 bases from J, leaving 11 bases between. CDR1 is SGHTA, CDR2 FQGNSA, per germline. The CDR3 here is CASSLGGALTEAFF. Here the CDR3 DNA reads TGTGCCAGCAGCTTAGGGGGGGCGCTTACTGAAGCTTTCTTT.

The V and J genes are TRBV28 and TRBJ1-2, with a possible D match to TRBD1 (5 bases). Looked up from germline, CDR1 is MDHEN and CDR2 is SYDVKM. V was trimmed by 9 bases and J by 1 base, leaving 15 bases between them. The CDR3 is 14 amino acids. CDR3 nucleotide sequence: TGTGCCAGTTCCTCCGGGACCCTTAACTATGGCTACACCTTC. Amino acid sequence: CASSSGTLNYGYTF.

This chain connects TRBV24-1 to TRBJ2-1; TRBD1 aligns across 7 bases. Germline V gene sequence: CDR1 KGHDR, CDR2 SFDVKD. Trimming took 4 bases from V and 5 from J; bases not matched to a gene: 4. The CDR3 runs to 14 residues. This chain's CDR3 is CATSEPGQNNEQFF. For the CDR3, the DNA is TGTGCCACCAGTGAGCCGGGACAGAACAATGAGCAGTTCTTC.

The CDR3 DNA reads TGTGCCAGCAGCCAAGAGGAACTGGTCTCTGGAAACACCATATATTTT. Translated: CASSQEELVSGNTIYF. The J gene is TRBJ1-3, the V gene TRBV4-2; no definite D call. There are 16 residues in the CDR3. From germline, CDR1 is LGHNA and CDR2 YNFKEQ. V was cut by 0 bases and J by 0 bases, with 9 bases left in between.

The chain uses TRBV9 and TRBJ2-7; D is unclear. Germline V gene sequence: CDR1 SGDLS, CDR2 YYNGEE. The ends were cut back, 6 bases at V and 2 bases at J, with 15 bases in the middle. This CDR3 contains 14 residues. CDR3 DNA: TGTGCCAGCAACCAAGGATTTCCCACCTACGAGCAGTACTTC. This sequence encodes CASNQGFPTYEQYF.

For the CDR3, the DNA is TGTGCCAGCAGGGGGGGACAGGCCTATGGCTACACCTTC. As protein: CASRGGQAYGYTF. The chain has TRBV12-3 or TRBV12-4 and TRBJ1-2; 8 bases align to TRBD1. The CDR3 runs 13 residues. Trimming cost V 6 bases and J 4 bases; bases outside gene matches: 4.

The chain joins TRBV7-3 to TRBJ2-1; D possibly matches TRBD1 or TRBD2 (5 bases each). Germline V gene sequence: CDR1 SGHTA, CDR2 FQGTGA. This CDR3 comprises 17 residues. V shed 3 bases and J shed 0 bases, with 15 bases lying between them. DNA for the CDR3: TGTGCCAGCAGCTTCTATACAGGAGGTGGCTCCTACAATGAGCAGTTCTTC. Amino acids: CASSFYTGGGSYNEQFF.

The DNA of the CDR3 is TGTGCCAGCAGCCCGAATAGCGGGGGCCCGTACACAGATACGCAGTATTTT. This translates into CASSPNSGGPYTDTQYF. V is TRBV6-4 and J is TRBJ2-3, with 9 positions matching TRBD2. Per the germline V gene, CDR1 is MRHNA and CDR2 is SNTAGT. The CDR3 is made up of 17 amino acids. J lost 2 bases, V lost 6 bases, and 12 bases had no gene match.